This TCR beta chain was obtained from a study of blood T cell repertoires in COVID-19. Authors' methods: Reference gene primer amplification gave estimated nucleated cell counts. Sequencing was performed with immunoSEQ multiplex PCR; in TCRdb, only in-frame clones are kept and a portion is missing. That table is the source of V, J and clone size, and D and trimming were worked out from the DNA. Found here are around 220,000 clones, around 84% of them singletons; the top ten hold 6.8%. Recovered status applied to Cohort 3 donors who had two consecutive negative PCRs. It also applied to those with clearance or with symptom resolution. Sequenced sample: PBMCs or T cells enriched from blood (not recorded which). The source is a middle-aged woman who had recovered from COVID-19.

Written as DNA, the CDR3 is TGCGCCAGCAGGACTCCTCAGACAGGGGACACCGGGGAGCTGTTTTTT. Encoded protein: CASRTPQTGDTGELFF. The rearrangement joins TRBV10-1 to TRBJ2-2, with TRBD1 matching over 8 bases. Looked up from germline, CDR1 is WNHNN and CDR2 is SYGVQD (reference sequence). The junction had 9 bases not matched to a gene; V was cut back by 6 bases and J by 3 bases. The CDR3 contains 16 residues.